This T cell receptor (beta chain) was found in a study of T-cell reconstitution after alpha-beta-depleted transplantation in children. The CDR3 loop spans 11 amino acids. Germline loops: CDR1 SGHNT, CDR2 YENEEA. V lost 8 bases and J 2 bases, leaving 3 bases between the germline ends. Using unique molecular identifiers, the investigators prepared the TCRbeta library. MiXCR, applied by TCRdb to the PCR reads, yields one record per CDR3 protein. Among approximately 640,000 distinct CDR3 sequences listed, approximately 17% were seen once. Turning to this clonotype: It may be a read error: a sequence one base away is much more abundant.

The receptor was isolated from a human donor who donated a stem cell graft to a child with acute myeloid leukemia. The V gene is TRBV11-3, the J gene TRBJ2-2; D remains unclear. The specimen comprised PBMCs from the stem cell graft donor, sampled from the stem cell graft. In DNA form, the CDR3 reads TGTGCCAGCGTAAACACCGGGGAGCTGTTTTTT. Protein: CASVNTGELFF.